Listed here are 2 T cell receptor beta chains from one sample, sequenced in a study of CD8 T cells in Susac syndrome. An input of about 0.5 to 1 ug of RNA was subjected to reverse transcription using random hexamers. TCRdb independently ran MiXCR on the immunoSEQ multiplex PCR reads; one entry per CDR3 protein. The sample carries about 250,000 distinct CDR3 sequences, over 85% recorded once. Sample: CD4+ T cells from PBMCs. Receptors originate from a human donor with multiple sclerosis.

This clonotype was seen once. The genes are TRBV20-1 and TRBJ2-1; D gene uncertain. CDR1 is DFQATT and CDR2 is SNEGSKA in the germline V gene (reference sequence). The CDR3 extends over 11 amino acids. V gave up 7 bases and J gave up 5 bases, with 9 bases separating them. The CDR3 loop is CSGAEDNEQFF. CDR3 bases: TGCAGTGGGGCTGAGGACAATGAGCAGTTCTTC.

J is TRBJ2-5 and V is TRBV19; 9 nucleotides match TRBD1. The length of the CDR3 is 16 residues. Germline V gene lookup returns CDR1 LNHDA and CDR2 SQIVND (reference sequence). V dropped 5 bases and J dropped 3; count of bases not matched to a gene: 10. The CDR3 loop reads CASSLTQDRGKETQYF. CDR3 in DNA: TGTGCCAGTAGTTTGACCCAGGACAGGGGAAAAGAGACCCAGTACTTC.